This T cell receptor (beta chain) appears in the sequencing data of a study of identical twins. Each CDR3 protein is one row after TCRdb ran MiXCR on the 5' RACE reads. There are around 1.7 million distinct CDR3 sequences in the sample; more than 30% occur only once, and approximately 0.25% lies in the top ten. The length of the CDR3 is 13 residues. Germline lookup yields CDR1 DFQATT and CDR2 SNEGSKA (reference sequence). V was trimmed by 6 bases and J by 9 bases, leaving 15 bases between them. Regarding the study as a whole: Out-of-frame alpha sequences common to twins exhibited an excess of low generation probability.

Turning to this clonotype: Its antigen remains unknown.

The sample comprised cord blood. The rearrangement uses TRBV20-1 and TRBJ1-6; no clear D. The TCR originated in a newborn girl in good health. This CDR3 reads CSAGQWSSSPLHF. The CDR3 DNA sequence: TGCAGTGCCGGCCAGTGGAGCTCTTCACCCCTCCACTTT.